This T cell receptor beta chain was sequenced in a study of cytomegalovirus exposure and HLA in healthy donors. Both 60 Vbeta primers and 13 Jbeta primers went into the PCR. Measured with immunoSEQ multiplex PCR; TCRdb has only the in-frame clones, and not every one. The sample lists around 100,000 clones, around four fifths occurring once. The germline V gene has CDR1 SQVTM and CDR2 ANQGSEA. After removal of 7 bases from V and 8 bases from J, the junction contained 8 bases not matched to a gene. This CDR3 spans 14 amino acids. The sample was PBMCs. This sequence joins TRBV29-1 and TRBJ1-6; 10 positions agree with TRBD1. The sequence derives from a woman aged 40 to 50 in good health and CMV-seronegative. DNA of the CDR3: TGCAGCGCCAGCTCGGGGACAGGGGATTCACCCCTCCACTTT. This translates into CSASSGTGDSPLHF.